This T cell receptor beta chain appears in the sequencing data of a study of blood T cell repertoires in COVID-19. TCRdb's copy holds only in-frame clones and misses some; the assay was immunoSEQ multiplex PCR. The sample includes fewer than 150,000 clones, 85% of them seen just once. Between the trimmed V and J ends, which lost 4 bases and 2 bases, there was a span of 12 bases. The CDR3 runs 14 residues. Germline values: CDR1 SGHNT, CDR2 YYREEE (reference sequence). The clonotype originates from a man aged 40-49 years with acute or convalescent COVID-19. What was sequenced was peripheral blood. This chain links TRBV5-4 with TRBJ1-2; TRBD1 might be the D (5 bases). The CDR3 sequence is CASSIQTGNYGYTF. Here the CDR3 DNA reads TGTGCCAGCAGCATTCAAACAGGAAACTATGGCTACACCTTC.